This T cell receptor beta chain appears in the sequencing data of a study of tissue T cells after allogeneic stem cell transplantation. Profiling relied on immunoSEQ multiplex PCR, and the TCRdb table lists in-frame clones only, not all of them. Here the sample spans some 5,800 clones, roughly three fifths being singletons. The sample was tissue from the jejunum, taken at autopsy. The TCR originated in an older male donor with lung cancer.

In DNA form, the CDR3 reads TGCGCCAGCAGCCTAGGGACAGGGCGTGACTACACCTTC. Amino acids: CASSLGTGRDYTF. The rearrangement links TRBV5-1 to TRBJ1-2, with 9 positions matching TRBD1. CDR1 SGHRS and CDR2 YFSETQ come from the germline V gene. The CDR3 runs 13 residues. With 4 bases clipped from V and 10 bases from J, the junction kept 8 bases outside the gene matches.